These 24 T cell receptor beta chains were all obtained from the same sample, sequenced in a study. Each CDR3 protein gets one entry after TCRdb re-called the 5' RACE reads with MiXCR. The data hold about 40,000 distinct CDR3 sequences, with approximately 17% observed a single time. The sequenced sample consisted of naive CD4+ T cells sorted from a lymph node. Subset denoted: naive CD4+ T cells, CD4+CD45RA+CD25-. The receptors shown here come from a female donor with breast cancer.

V and J are TRBV19 and TRBJ1-1, with TRBD1 matching over 8 bases. The CDR3 consists of 15 residues. Germline CDR1 LNHDA, CDR2 SQIVND (reference sequence). V lost 5 bases, J lost 5 bases, and 10 bases stayed unmatched. The CDR3 protein is CASSSTTGGGTEAFF. The CDR3 DNA reads TGTGCCAGTAGTTCAACAACAGGGGGAGGAACTGAAGCTTTCTTT.

The chain carries TRBV20-1 and TRBJ2-1, with D unclear. Germline V gene sequence: CDR1 DFQATT, CDR2 SNEGSKA (reference sequence). Between the trimmed V and J ends, which lost 0 bases and 8 bases, there was a span of 8 bases. The CDR3 totals 12 residues. CDR3 nucleotide sequence: TGCAGTGCTAGAGATGACCAGGATGAGCAGTTCTTC. It translates to CSARDDQDEQFF.

The genes are TRBV5-1 and TRBJ2-6; no clear D gene. The V end lost 7 bases, the J end lost 0 bases, and 8 bases lay between the germline ends. Per germline, CDR1 SGHRS and CDR2 YFSETQ. The CDR3 sequence is 14 residues long. Here the CDR3 reads CASRAGSGANVLTF. The CDR3 DNA follows: TGCGCCAGCCGGGCAGGCTCTGGGGCCAACGTCCTGACTTTC.

This clonotype occurred a few times. The V gene is TRBV5-1, the J gene TRBJ1-1; no firm D call. The CDR3 contains 14 residues. The germline V and J ends were trimmed by 1 base and 5 bases, with 12 bases remaining between them. CDR1 SGHRS and CDR2 YFSETQ come from the germline V gene. In nucleotides, the CDR3 is TGCGCCAGCAGCTTGTCGCGTTGGAAGACTGAAGCTTTCTTT. This sequence encodes CASSLSRWKTEAFF. Looking up the rest from reference TRBV5-1 and TRBJ1-1 gives the full variable domain: KAGVTQTPRYLIKTRGQQVTLSCSPISGHRSVSWYQQTPGQGLQFLFEYFSETQRNKGNFPGRFSGRQFSNSRSEMNVSTLELGDSALYLCASSLSRWKTEAFFGQGTRLTVV.

This clonotype was observed many times. The V and J genes are TRBV6-1 and TRBJ2-7; TRBD1 aligns across 7 bases. Germline loops: CDR1 MNHNS, CDR2 SASEGT. This CDR3 has 15 amino acids. Unmatched junction bases numbered 8, after V lost 5 bases and J lost 1 base. DNA for the CDR3: TGTGCCAGCAGTATCGACAGGGTGGGGTCCTACGAGCAGTACTTC. Translating gives CASSIDRVGSYEQYF.

The V call is TRBV3-1, the J call TRBJ1-6; the D gene is possibly TRBD1 (6 bases). CDR1 is LGHDT, CDR2 YNNKEL, per germline (reference sequence). Trimming pared 0 bases from V and 7 bases from J, leaving 13 bases between. The CDR3 covers 16 residues. The DNA of the CDR3 is TGTGCCAGCAGCCAAGATGTGGTCAGGGGAAATTCACCCCTCCACTTT. It codes for CASSQDVVRGNSPLHF.

This clonotype was seen repeatedly, ten times or more. This chain joins TRBV20-1 and TRBJ2-1, with a possible D match to TRBD1 (5 bases). Germline V gene sequence: CDR1 DFQATT, CDR2 SNEGSKA (reference sequence). V dropped 4 bases and J dropped 8 bases, with 12 bases sitting between them. The CDR3 length is 12 residues. The CDR3 here is CSATTGGDEQFF. The CDR3 DNA reads as TGCAGTGCTACTACAGGTGGCGATGAGCAGTTCTTC.

In its sample, this clonotype was seen a few times. The rearrangement joins TRBV7-2 to TRBJ1-2; D remains ambiguous. Germline V gives CDR1 SGHTA, CDR2 FQGNSA. The V end lost 1 base, the J end lost 7 bases, and 7 bases lay between the germline ends. The CDR3 is 12 amino acids. The CDR3 sequence: CASSLVGVGYTF. In nucleotides, the CDR3 is TGTGCCAGCAGCTTAGTGGGAGTTGGCTACACCTTC.

In this sample, this clonotype turned up many times. The chain combines TRBV5-1 with TRBJ2-5; D unclear. The germline CDR1 and CDR2 sequences are SGHRS and YFSETQ. V shed 4 bases and J shed 4 bases, with 8 bases lying between them. CDR3 length: 12 residues. CDR3 sequence: CASSTDSETQYF. As DNA, the CDR3 is TGCGCCAGCAGCACAGACTCAGAGACCCAGTACTTC.

This clonotype was seen many times. The genes are TRBV20-1 and TRBJ2-7; a possible D gene is TRBD1 (5 bases). This CDR3 contains 14 residues. The V end lost 6 bases, the J end lost 1 base, and 16 bases lay between the germline ends. Germline values: CDR1 DFQATT, CDR2 SNEGSKA (reference sequence). The CDR3 reads CSAKLGAGSYEQYF. Written as DNA, the CDR3 is TGCAGTGCAAAGCTTGGGGCAGGTTCCTACGAGCAGTACTTC.

This clonotype was seen many times. The genes are TRBV29-1 and TRBJ2-5; a weak D match, TRBD1 (6 bases). The germline V gene encodes CDR1 SQVTM and CDR2 ANQGSEA. The CDR3 is made up of 14 amino acids. Trimming stripped 6 bases from V and 0 bases from J, with 14 bases between. The CDR3 DNA reads as TGCAGCGTAAAACAGGGTCCCGACCAAGAGACCCAGTACTTC. It encodes CSVKQGPDQETQYF.

The chain has TRBV20-1 and TRBJ2-7, with D perhaps matching TRBD2 (5 bases). The CDR3 extends over 14 amino acids. V lost 4 bases and J lost 6, with 19 bases in between. CDR1 and CDR2 from the germline V gene are DFQATT and SNEGSKA (reference sequence). The CDR3 here is CSATSEVSLGEQYF. In DNA form, the CDR3 reads TGCAGTGCTACGTCGGAGGTTAGCTTGGGCGAGCAGTACTTC.

In this sample, this clonotype turned up a few times. The chain recombines TRBV6-5 with TRBJ1-1; D is ambiguous. CDR1 MNHEY and CDR2 SVGAGI come from the germline V gene. With 5 bases removed from V and 2 bases from J, the gap between germline ends came to 9 bases. This CDR3 region has 13 residues. The CDR3 DNA follows: TGTGCCAGCAGTGAAACAGTTAACACTGAAGCTTTCTTT. Its translation is CASSETVNTEAFF.

In regard to this clonotype: A junction end diverges from the germline sequence, so it may reflect a read error. This sequence joins TRBV6-5 and TRBJ2-5; D ambiguous. This CDR3 has 15 amino acids. Germline V gene data show CDR1 as MNHEY and CDR2 as SVGAGI. CDR3 residues: CASSYSFSSQETKYF. CDR3 DNA: TGTGCCAGCAGTTACTCGTTCTCCTCACAAGAGACCAAGTACTTC.

This clonotype came up a few times. V usage is TRBV2 and J usage is TRBJ1-1; D remains unclear. CDR1 is SNHLY and CDR2 is FYNNEI in the germline V gene. This CDR3 is built from 13 residues. V lost 4 bases and J lost 1, with 7 bases in between. As DNA, the CDR3 is TGTGCCAGCAGTGTAGGCTCGAACACTGAAGCTTTCTTT. Its protein is CASSVGSNTEAFF.

This clonotype was seen a handful of times. The chain recombines TRBV29-1 with TRBJ1-3; D is ambiguous. This CDR3 has 12 amino acids. Trimming stripped 6 bases from V and 9 bases from J, with 15 bases between. Germline V gene sequence: CDR1 SQVTM, CDR2 ANQGSEA. CDR3 DNA: TGCAGCGTCCTCATCAGCGGTGTCACCATATATTTT. Protein sequence: CSVLISGVTIYF.

This clonotype occurred a few times. This chain uses TRBV6-1 with TRBJ1-4; D ambiguous. V was cut by 3 bases and J by 7 bases, with 12 bases left in between. This CDR3 is 14 amino acids long. CDR1 and CDR2 from the germline V gene are MNHNS and SASEGT. CDR3: CASSEDRVSEKLFF. In DNA, the CDR3 is TGTGCCAGCAGTGAGGACCGGGTTTCTGAAAAACTGTTTTTT.

The rearrangement links TRBV3-1 to TRBJ1-4, with 7 nucleotides matching TRBD1. This CDR3 is 15 amino acids long. The V segment lost 0 bases and the J segment 12 bases; nucleotides outside the gene matches: 10. In germline, CDR1 is LGHDT, CDR2 YNNKEL (reference sequence). The CDR3 bases are TGTGCCAGCAGCCAAGATCTCCCAGGGGGAGAAGAACTGTTTTTT. Its translation: CASSQDLPGGEELFF.

V gene TRBV7-8 combines with J gene TRBJ1-1, with D perhaps matching TRBD1 (6 bases). Trimming left V 1 base short and J 3 bases short, with 27 bases between. There are 20 residues in the CDR3. Looked up from germline, CDR1 is SGHVS and CDR2 is FQNEAQ. The CDR3 nucleotides read TGTGCCAGCAGCTTAGGTCGAGGTGGAGTCGGGGCCCCAGGGGACACTGAAGCTTTCTTT. Translation: CASSLGRGGVGAPGDTEAFF.

This sequence joins TRBV6-5 and TRBJ2-2; D remains unclear. From germline, CDR1 is MNHEY and CDR2 SVGAGI. The CDR3 runs 15 residues. Trimming removed 4 bases at V and 0 bases at J, with 9 bases between. The CDR3 DNA sequence: TGTGCCAGCAGTTGCTGGCAGCCGAACACCGGGGAGCTGTTTTTT. This sequence encodes CASSCWQPNTGELFF.

In this sample, this clonotype turned up many times. The chain carries TRBV6-1 and TRBJ2-5; D gene uncertain. Trimming stripped 2 bases from V and 0 bases from J, with 4 bases between. The CDR3 has 13 residues. CDR1 and CDR2 from the germline V gene are MNHNS and SASEGT. CDR3: CASSESYQETQYF. CDR3 nucleotides: TGTGCCAGCAGTGAATCGTACCAAGAGACCCAGTACTTC.

The chain couples TRBV5-1 to TRBJ2-3; 13 positions agree with TRBD2. Germline assignment: CDR1 SGHRS and CDR2 YFSETQ. The CDR3 is 14 residues long. Trimming removed 4 bases from V and 6 bases from J; junction bases left unmatched: 2. As DNA, the CDR3 is TGCGCCAGCAGCACTAGCGGGAGGGAGGATACGCAGTATTTT. It codes for CASSTSGREDTQYF.

Only a few counts were recorded for this clonotype. The rearrangement links TRBV29-1 to TRBJ2-2, with a weak D call TRBD1 (6 bases). The ends were cut back, 1 base at V and 0 bases at J, with 12 bases in the middle. Germline V gene lookup returns CDR1 SQVTM and CDR2 ANQGSEA. The CDR3 is 16 amino acids. CDR3 in amino acids: CSVEGIRGANTGELFF. The CDR3 coding sequence is TGCAGCGTTGAAGGGATCAGGGGCGCGAACACCGGGGAGCTGTTTTTT.

The genes are TRBV6-5 and TRBJ2-2; perhaps D is TRBD1 or TRBD2 (5 bases each). CDR3 length: 15 residues. From germline, CDR1 is MNHEY and CDR2 SVGAGI. The V end lost 7 bases, the J end lost 6 bases, and 18 bases lay between the germline ends. The CDR3, as DNA: TGTGCCAGCAAGGTACAGCCAGGGAGCGCCGGGGAGCTGTTTTTT. Its translation is CASKVQPGSAGELFF.